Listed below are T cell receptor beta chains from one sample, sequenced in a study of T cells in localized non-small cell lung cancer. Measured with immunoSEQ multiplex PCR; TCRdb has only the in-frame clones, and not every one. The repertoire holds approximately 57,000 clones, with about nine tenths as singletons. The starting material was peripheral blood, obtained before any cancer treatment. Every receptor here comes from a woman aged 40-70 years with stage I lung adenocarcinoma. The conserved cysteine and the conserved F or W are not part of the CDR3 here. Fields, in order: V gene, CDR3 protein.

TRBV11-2	ASSPGGLAGYQGRLY
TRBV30	AWGQGRTDTQY
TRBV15	ATSPASGGPYEQY
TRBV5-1	ASSLGDRGHNGYT
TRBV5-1	ASSLSAAQETQY
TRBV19	ASIGTDGNTIY
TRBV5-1	ASSLATGGNTEAF
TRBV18	ASSPRGGEKLF
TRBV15	ATSRGNVRNSPLH
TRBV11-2	ASSTNPTGEYNEQF
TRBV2	ASNLDRGRLNTEAF
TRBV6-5	ASSHREAGELF
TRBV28	PIPGGNYGYT
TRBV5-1	ASSLAGANYEQY
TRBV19	ASSITGGWTEAF
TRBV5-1	ASTLNPANTYEQY
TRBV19	ASSGRSRGNTEAF